This T cell receptor (beta chain) was recorded in a study of blood T cell repertoires in COVID-19. Participants reported their clinical history, and cohort assignment relied on those reports. CDR3 size: 15 residues. Germline V gives CDR1 LGHNA, CDR2 YSLEER. V was clipped by 1 base and J by 4 bases; unmatched bases: 5. This clone appeared a few times. Data came from immunoSEQ multiplex PCR; TCRdb stores just in-frame clones and leaves some out. This table has 340,000 or so clones, approximately 86% appearing once. The sequencing sample was made of PBMCs or T cells enriched from blood (not recorded which). The chain recombines TRBV4-3 with TRBJ1-2; 8 nucleotides align to TRBD1. The receptor was isolated from a woman aged 40 to 50 with acute COVID-19. CDR3 nucleotide sequence: TGCGCCAGCAGCCAAGCCGGACAGGGTCTCTATGGCTACACCTTC. Translating it yields CASSQAGQGLYGYTF.